This TCR beta chain is from a study of STAT5B mutations in CD4+ large granular lymphocyte leukemia (dated by TCRdb to between 2021 and 2023). Broadly, across the study: When cryopreserved patient cells were available, CD8+ cells were depleted as a first step, and selection with anti-CD4 microbeads followed. Flow cytometry performed on FACSCanto II or FACSVerse showed that the purified fractions had more than 95% purity among lymphocytes. The TCRbeta repertoires of CD4+ T-cell large granular lymphocyte leukemia patients were compared with the TCRbeta repertoires of healthy blood donors.

V loses 3 bases, J loses 6 bases, and the germline ends lie 2 bases apart. CDR1 is given as SGHNT and CDR2 as YENEEA, both from the germline V gene. The CDR3 has 11 amino acids, counting the end cysteine and phenylalanine. Here the CDR3 DNA is all that survives: 33 bases in frame from base 1. Patients with CD4+ T-LGLL were recruited at hematology units in Padova (Italy), Helsinki (Finland) and Shinshu (Japan). Patient samples were bead-purified CD4+, CD4+CD8+, CD57+ or CD56+ fractions, or unselected PBMC, depending on sample availability. Somatic STAT5B mutation profiles obtained by deep amplicon sequencing of the same DNA used for patient TCRbeta data were integrated with the patient TCRbeta data. All TCR-sequenced material derived from peripheral blood: patient blood samples and healthy donor buffy coats. Ficoll-Hypaque gradient centrifugation was used to isolate peripheral blood mononuclear cells. The Gentra Puregene Cell and Tissue kit was used to extract genomic DNA, and a Qubit 2.0 fluorometer was used to measure the amount of genomic DNA.

The immunoSEQ assay at survey resolution was applied to genomic DNA for sequencing of TCRbeta rearrangements. The published analysis was carried out like this. Any clonotype making up more than 5% of the repertoire was considered a putative leukemic clone, which gave a few dozen such clones in fewer than 35 patients. In the TCR sequencing data, the smallest productive clonotype frequency that could be detected was 2.59 x 10-5. Only productive TCRbeta rearrangements, meaning sequences that were complete and in-frame, were kept for the analyses. Sample clonality was computed as Simpson clonality in the immunoSEQ Analyzer version 3.0. Clones were grouped by frequency into very rare, small, medium, large (1-20%) or hyperexpanded (>20%) categories. Generation probabilities were estimated with OLGA 1.2.3, V-gene circos plots were made with VDJtools, specificities were searched in VDJdb, and CDR3 motifs were identified with GLIPH. TCRdb retrieved this table from immuneACCESS and kept in-frame rearrangements only. Not all clones are present; in checked studies, unresolved V genes account for under half, and no reason is known for the remainder. V, J and clone size derive from that table, while D and trimming were established from the DNA sequence. This sample lists 5,500 to 6,000 clones; over 75% were detected once. Approximately 60% of the sample is in the top ten clones.

General findings and caveats noted by the study authors: Patient cell sources varied, and just 6 or 7 CD4-sorted patient samples were included in the clonality comparison against healthy controls. Main leukemic clonotypes were private to each patient, although roughly 25% of the main leukemic clonotypes were found at low frequency in the non-leukemic repertoires of other patients. The data were not HLA-matched, and the relatively small sample size could explain the higher clonality seen in CD4+ compared with CD8+ T-LGLL. Enrichment of TRBV06-family usage was observed among the top patient clones (8/27) relative to healthy controls (2/35). Compared with healthy CD4+ repertoires, CD4-sorted patient repertoires appeared more clonal, and this difference remained even after the putative leukemic clones were removed.

Comment on this clone: The antigen this receptor binds is unknown. No base quality values were provided; no much bigger clone lies one nucleotide off.

The rearrangement joined TRBV11-3 to TRBJ2-2; the D gene is unclear. This clonotype was obtained from a man older than 75 with CD4+ T-cell large granular lymphocyte leukemia. Sequencing used PBMCs. Here is the DNA: TGTGCCAGCAGCTTCGCCGGGGAGCTGTTTTTT. This sequence encodes CASSFAGELFF.